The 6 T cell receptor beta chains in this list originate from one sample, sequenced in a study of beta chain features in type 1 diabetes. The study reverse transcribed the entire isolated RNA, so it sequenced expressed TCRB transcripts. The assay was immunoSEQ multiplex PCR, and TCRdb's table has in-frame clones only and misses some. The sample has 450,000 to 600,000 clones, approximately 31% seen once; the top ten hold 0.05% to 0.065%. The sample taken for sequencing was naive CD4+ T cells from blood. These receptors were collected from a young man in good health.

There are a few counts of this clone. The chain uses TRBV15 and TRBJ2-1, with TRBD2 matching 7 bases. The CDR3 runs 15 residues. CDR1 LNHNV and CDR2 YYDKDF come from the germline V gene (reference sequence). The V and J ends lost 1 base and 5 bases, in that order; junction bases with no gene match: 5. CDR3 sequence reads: CATSRAFGTNNEQFF. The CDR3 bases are TGTGCCACCAGCAGAGCGTTCGGGACTAACAATGAGCAGTTCTTC.

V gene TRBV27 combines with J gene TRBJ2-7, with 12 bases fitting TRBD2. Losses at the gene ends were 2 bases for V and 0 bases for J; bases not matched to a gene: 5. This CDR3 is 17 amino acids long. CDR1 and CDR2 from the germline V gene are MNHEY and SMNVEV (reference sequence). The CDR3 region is CASSLVTSGSVSYEQYF. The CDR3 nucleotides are TGTGCCAGCAGTTTAGTGACTAGCGGGAGCGTCTCCTACGAGCAGTACTTC.

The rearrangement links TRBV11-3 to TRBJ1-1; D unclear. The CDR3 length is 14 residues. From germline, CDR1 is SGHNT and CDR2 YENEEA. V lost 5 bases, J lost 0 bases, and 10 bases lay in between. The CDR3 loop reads CASSPTSMNTEAFF. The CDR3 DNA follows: TGTGCCAGCAGCCCGACATCCATGAACACTGAAGCTTTCTTT.

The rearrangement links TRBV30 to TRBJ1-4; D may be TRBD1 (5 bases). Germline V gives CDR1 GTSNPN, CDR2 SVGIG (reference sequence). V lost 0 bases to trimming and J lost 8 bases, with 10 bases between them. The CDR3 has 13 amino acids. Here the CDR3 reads CAWSVGAHEKLFF. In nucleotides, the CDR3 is TGTGCCTGGAGTGTAGGGGCGCACGAAAAACTGTTTTTT.

The CDR3 coding sequence is TGTGCCAGCAGCTTAGCAACGCGGGACTCCTACGAGCAGTACTTC. It codes for CASSLATRDSYEQYF. The V call is TRBV7-2, the J call TRBJ2-7; possibly TRBD2 for D (6 bases). The germline gives CDR1 SGHTA, CDR2 FQGNSA. Trimming took 0 bases from V and 0 from J, leaving 9 bases between them. The CDR3 runs 15 residues.

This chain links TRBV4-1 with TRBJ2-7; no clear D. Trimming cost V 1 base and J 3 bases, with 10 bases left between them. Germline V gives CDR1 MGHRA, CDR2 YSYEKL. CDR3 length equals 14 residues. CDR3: CASSQVGPYYEQYF. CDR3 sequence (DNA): TGCGCCAGCAGCCAAGTAGGGCCGTACTACGAGCAGTACTTC.